The present TCR beta chain was sequenced within a study of blood T cell repertoires in COVID-19. Study-wide context: Both acute and convalescent COVID-19 samples were obtained from the United States, Italy and Spain.

The CDR3 totals 14 residues. The trim removed 7 bases at V and 2 bases at J, leaving 7 bases unmatched. Looked up from germline, CDR1 is GTSNPN and CDR2 is SVGIG (reference sequence). This table comes from immunoSEQ multiplex PCR, and its TCRdb copy is limited to in-frame clones, with some not included. The sample has about 120,000 clones; around three quarters are singletons. The sample was peripheral blood. This chain joins TRBV30 and TRBJ1-5; 8 bases agree with TRBD1. The sequence was collected from a man aged 35-49 years with active or convalescent COVID-19. CDR3 loop: CAFQGAPGNQPQHF. Written as DNA, the CDR3 is TGTGCCTTTCAGGGGGCCCCCGGCAATCAGCCCCAGCATTTT.